The 4 T cell receptor beta chains given below trace back to one sample, sequenced in a study of blood T cells in healthy people across ages (dated by TCRdb to between 2014 and 2017). Libraries were built with 5' RACE. This sample was sequenced with an Illumina HiSeq 2500. A second PCR of about 7 to 12 cycles was run with a J-beta primer mix and a sample-barcoded 5' primer. The raw public reads went through TCRdb reprocessing: fastp at Q25, MiXCR clone calling, in-frame beta chains kept. Identical CDR3 protein sequences are pooled into one entry, listed with their most common genes and DNA. The sample table contains fewer than 800,000 distinct CDR3 sequences; only one count was recorded for around 21% of them. The ten largest account for 3% to 4% of the sample. Sequences were obtained from blood. The source is a man aged 70-80 years in good health.

The chain links TRBV20-1 to TRBJ1-4, with D perhaps TRBD1 (6 bases). Germline loops: CDR1 DFQATT, CDR2 SNEGSKA (reference sequence). CDR3 size: 13 residues. The V and J ends lost 3 bases and 4 bases respectively, with 9 bases between them. The CDR3 DNA sequence: TGCAGTGCTAGGGGGGCGAATAATGAAAAACTGTTTTTT. It translates to CSARGANNEKLFF.

The genes are TRBV20-1 and TRBJ1-2, with 8 bases matching TRBD1. V dropped 6 bases and J dropped 3; count of bases not matched to a gene: 9. Looked up from germline, CDR1 is DFQATT and CDR2 is SNEGSKA (reference sequence). CDR3 length: 14 amino acids. The CDR3 sequence: CSATGTGLDYGYTF. The CDR3 DNA sequence: TGCAGTGCAACCGGGACAGGTTTAGACTATGGCTACACCTTC.

The V and J genes are TRBV6-2 or TRBV6-3 and TRBJ2-7; weak D call: TRBD1 (6 bases). CDR3 length: 12 amino acids. Trimming cost V 8 bases and J 5 bases, with 13 bases left between them. Germline V CDR1 and CDR2: MNHEY, SVGEGT. The CDR3: CASQTGTNEQYF. The CDR3, as DNA: TGTGCCAGCCAGACAGGAACTAACGAGCAGTACTTC.

Turning to this clonotype: A much larger clone differs by one base, so this may be a read error. The V and J genes are TRBV10-3 and TRBJ2-7, with 7 bases identical to TRBD2. Germline CDR1 and CDR2: ENHRY and SYGVKD. CDR3 length: 15 residues. The CDR3 here is CAIGDSSGTRYEQYF. CDR3 sequence (DNA): TGTGCCATCGGTGATTCTAGCGGCACAAGATACGAGCAGTACTTC.